A single sample gave rise to the 23 T cell receptor beta chains below, sequenced in a study of shared clonotypes between healthy human individuals. Measured with immunoSEQ multiplex PCR; TCRdb has only the in-frame clones, and not every one. The table lists more than 2,000,000 clones, 90% to 95% of them singletons. The sample consisted of naive CD4+ T cells from PBMCs. Described subset: CD45RA+ positively selected. The source is a man aged 18 to 30 in good health. Some clones in this sample may be carry-over from other donors' samples.

The CDR3 nucleotides read TGTGCCAGGTTTCGCTATACCTACAATGAGCAGTTCTTC. It specifies CARFRYTYNEQFF. The J gene is TRBJ2-1, the V gene TRBV27; D is undetermined. V was cut by 9 bases and J by 2 bases, with 11 bases left in between. Germline V CDR1 and CDR2: MNHEY, SMNVEV (reference sequence). This CDR3 is built from 13 residues.

This clone occurred once. The CDR3 region has the DNA TGTGCCAGCAGTTTGGGACAGGCGTGGGAGACCCAGTACTTC. Protein: CASSLGQAWETQYF. The chain has TRBV6-5 and TRBJ2-5; 8 positions agree with TRBD1. CDR1 MNHEY and CDR2 SVGAGI come from the germline V gene. J gave up 5 bases and V 4 bases, and 6 bases lay outside the gene matches. This CDR3 spans 14 amino acids.

For this clone: Other DNA sequences in this specimen translate into the identical CDR3. The rearrangement links TRBV4-1 to TRBJ2-1; TRBD2 matches 13 bases. CDR3 size: 15 residues. From germline, CDR1 is MGHRA and CDR2 YSYEKL. The ends lost 1 base at V and 9 bases at J; junction bases unmatched: 3. DNA for the CDR3: TGCGCCAGCAGCCAAGTACTAGCGGGAGGGAGTGAGCAGTTCTTC. Translation: CASSQVLAGGSEQFF.

This rearrangement joins TRBV5-6 to TRBJ2-7; D uncertain. V was cut by 4 bases and J by 4 bases, with 18 bases left in between. Germline V CDR1 and CDR2: SGHDT, YYEEEE. There are 15 residues in the CDR3. This CDR3 reads CASSIRTGRRYEQYF. The CDR3 nucleotides read TGTGCCAGCAGCATTCGAACGGGCCGAAGGTACGAGCAGTACTTC.

The chain links TRBV9 to TRBJ2-1; a possible D gene is TRBD1 (6 bases). The V end was cut by 0 bases, the J end by 4 bases, with 11 bases between. The CDR3 is made up of 15 amino acids. Per the germline V gene, CDR1 is SGDLS and CDR2 is YYNGEE. The CDR3 region is CASSVDRAPYNEQFF. CDR3 DNA: TGTGCCAGCAGCGTAGACAGGGCGCCATACAATGAGCAGTTCTTC.

The chain employs TRBV7-2 and TRBJ2-7; 10 nucleotides match TRBD2. The V gene's germline CDR1 is SGHTA and CDR2 FQGNSA. This CDR3 is built from 18 residues. V trimming: 5 bases; J trimming: 0 bases; junction bases outside the gene matches: 13. CDR3 residues: CASSRTSGPTVSSYEQYF. CDR3 DNA: TGTGCCAGCAGCCGGACTAGCGGTCCCACCGTGAGCTCCTACGAGCAGTACTTC.

The chain couples TRBV5-1 to TRBJ1-1; 7 bases are a match to TRBD1. The CDR3 is 14 amino acids. Germline CDR1 is SGHRS and CDR2 is YFSETQ. J lost 0 bases, V lost 4 bases, and 3 bases had no gene match. The CDR3 sequence is CASSITGVNTEAFF. The CDR3 nucleotides are TGCGCCAGCAGCATAACAGGGGTGAACACTGAAGCTTTCTTT.

V gene TRBV30 combines with J gene TRBJ2-7, with 9 bases fitting TRBD1. CDR1 is GTSNPN, CDR2 SVGIG, per germline (reference sequence). CDR3 length equals 14 residues. The J segment lost 1 base and the V segment lost 4 bases, leaving 5 bases of the junction unmatched. CDR3 protein: CAWNPGQGSYEQYF. The CDR3 region has the DNA TGTGCCTGGAACCCGGGACAGGGTTCCTACGAGCAGTACTTC.

This clone was observed once. The chain links TRBV18 to TRBJ1-2, with a tentative D call TRBD1 (6 bases). Trimming pared 1 base from V and 8 bases from J, leaving 11 bases between. There are 13 residues in the CDR3. Germline CDR1 and CDR2: KGHSH and LQKENI. CDR3 loop: CASSPRGLGGYTF. CDR3 DNA sequence: TGTGCCAGCTCACCACGGGGGCTTGGGGGCTACACCTTC.

This clone was seen only a few times. The chain couples TRBV29-1 to TRBJ1-5, with 7 bases identical to TRBD1. V shed 3 bases, J shed 6 bases, and the junction held 17 bases outside the gene matches. The germline V gene has CDR1 SQVTM and CDR2 ANQGSEA. The CDR3 is made up of 17 amino acids. CDR3 sequence (DNA): TGCAGCGTTGAGGTGCAGGGGGTAATCAAGCGAAGTCAGCCCCAGCATTTT. The encoded protein is CSVEVQGVIKRSQPQHF.

On this clone: Additional DNA sequences in this sample encode the identical CDR3. The chain employs TRBV7-2 and TRBJ2-1, with D unclear. Germline-derived CDR1 and CDR2 are SGHTA and FQGNSA. There are 11 residues in the CDR3. The ends were cut back, 1 base at V and 7 bases at J, with 2 bases in the middle. In DNA, the CDR3 is TGTGCCAGCAGCTTAGGGAATGAGCAGTTCTTC. Encoded protein: CASSLGNEQFF.

The gene calls are TRBV28 and TRBJ1-4, with 7 bases lining up with TRBD1. V lost 4 bases to trimming and J lost 5 bases; unmatched junction nucleotides: 4. The CDR3 totals 14 residues. The germline V gene encodes CDR1 MDHEN and CDR2 SYDVKM. The CDR3 protein is CASSSTGSNEKLFF. The DNA of the CDR3 is TGTGCCAGCAGTTCGACAGGGTCAAATGAAAAACTGTTTTTT.

The chain combines TRBV29-1 with TRBJ2-3; D is uncertain. Germline V gives CDR1 SQVTM, CDR2 ANQGSEA. The germline V and J ends were trimmed by 1 base and 2 bases, with 10 bases remaining between them. The CDR3 has 14 amino acids. DNA for the CDR3: TGCAGCGTTGAAGGATTGGAAACCACAGATACGCAGTATTTT. Protein sequence: CSVEGLETTDTQYF.

V is TRBV19 and J is TRBJ2-5; D perhaps matches TRBD1 (6 bases). The CDR3 spans 13 residues. Germline V gene sequence: CDR1 LNHDA, CDR2 SQIVND (reference sequence). Trimming shortened V by 6 bases and J by 5 bases, and 13 bases separated the two germline ends. CDR3 in DNA: TGTGCCAGTAGGGGGGCCTCTTGGGAGACCCAGTACTTC. Amino acids: CASRGASWETQYF.

This sequence joins TRBV5-6 and TRBJ2-1, with 13 positions matching TRBD2. In germline, CDR1 is SGHDT, CDR2 YYEEEE. V shed 4 bases and J 4 bases; nucleotides not matched to a gene: 11. CDR3 length: 18 residues. CDR3 DNA sequence: TGTGCCAGCAGCGCCGGGACTAGCGGGATGGCATGGTACAATGAGCAGTTCTTC. It yields the protein CASSAGTSGMAWYNEQFF.

The chain employs TRBV21-1 and TRBJ2-1; the listed D gene, TRBD2, was not tested against the DNA. TRBV21-1 is listed as a pseudogene. The CDR3 has 18 residues. The CDR3 here is CASSSRKTERSSYNEQFF. The CDR3 region has the DNA TGTGCCAGCAGCTCCCGAAAGACGGAGAGGAGCTCCTACAATGAGCAGTTCTTC.

J is TRBJ1-1 and V is TRBV7-9; no reliable D call. V lost 5 bases and J 4 bases, leaving 11 bases between the germline ends. The CDR3 runs 13 residues. Germline CDR1 SEHNR, CDR2 FQNEAQ (reference sequence). In DNA form, the CDR3 reads TGTGCCAGCAGCGGGGAAGGTGGCACTGAAGCTTTCTTT. Protein: CASSGEGGTEAFF.

This chain uses TRBV27 with TRBJ2-1; 8 bases map to TRBD2. This CDR3 has 18 amino acids. CDR1 and CDR2 (germline): MNHEY, SMNVEV (reference sequence). The J segment lost 6 bases and the V segment lost 1 base, leaving 14 bases of the junction unmatched. CDR3 sequence: CASSLLSLPGRALNEQFF. DNA for the CDR3: TGTGCCAGCAGTTTATTATCCCTCCCCGGGAGGGCCCTCAATGAGCAGTTCTTC.

V gene TRBV5-4 combines with J gene TRBJ2-5; 7 bases fit TRBD1. This CDR3 is built from 15 residues. After removal of 4 bases from V and 0 bases from J, the junction contained 6 bases not matched to a gene. Germline V gives CDR1 SGHNT, CDR2 YYREEE (reference sequence). CDR3 region: CASSPGQTNQETQYF. The CDR3 DNA reads as TGTGCCAGCAGCCCGGGACAGACCAACCAAGAGACCCAGTACTTC.

This sequence joins TRBV10-3 and TRBJ1-3; D remains ambiguous. Germline CDR1 and CDR2: ENHRY and SYGVKD. The CDR3 extends over 15 amino acids. V was trimmed by 3 bases and J by 0 bases, leaving 9 bases between them. The CDR3 is CAISDPRYSGNTIYF. The CDR3 coding sequence is TGTGCCATCAGTGACCCCAGATACTCTGGAAACACCATATATTTT.

V is TRBV19 and J is TRBJ2-4, with unresolved D. Per germline, CDR1 LNHDA and CDR2 SQIVND (reference sequence). This CDR3 is built from 15 residues. Trimming removed 7 bases from V and 1 base from J, with 14 bases in between. The CDR3 DNA sequence: TGTGCCAGTACAGACCCCAATGGGGCCAAAAACATTCAGTACTTC. It yields the protein CASTDPNGAKNIQYF.

This clone was counted only a few times. The gene calls are TRBV5-4 and TRBJ1-1; D may be TRBD1 (5 bases). The germline V gene encodes CDR1 SGHNT and CDR2 YYREEE (reference sequence). This CDR3 comprises 15 residues. Trimming removed 4 bases at V and 7 bases at J, with 20 bases between. CDR3 residues: CASSTVQGRTREAFF. CDR3 DNA: TGTGCCAGCAGCACCGTTCAGGGAAGGACCCGTGAAGCTTTCTTT. The full variable domain, completed using reference TRBV5-4 and TRBJ1-1, is ETGVTQSPTHLIKTRGQQVTLRCSSQSGHNTVSWYQQALGQGPQFIFQYYREEENGRGNFPPRFSGLQFPNYSSELNVNALELDDSALYLCASSTVQGRTREAFFGQGTRLTVV.

V gene TRBV5-4 combines with J gene TRBJ1-2; 9 bases fit TRBD1. J was trimmed by 8 bases and V by 3 bases; bases with no gene match: 17. In germline, CDR1 is SGHNT, CDR2 YYREEE (reference sequence). There are 17 residues in the CDR3. Here the CDR3 DNA reads TGTGCCAGCAGCTGGGACAGGGAAGGATTCATTACTCACGGCTACACCTTC. It codes for CASSWDREGFITHGYTF. Filled out from reference TRBV5-4 and TRBJ1-2, the complete variable domain reads ETGVTQSPTHLIKTRGQQVTLRCSSQSGHNTVSWYQQALGQGPQFIFQYYREEENGRGNFPPRFSGLQFPNYSSELNVNALELDDSALYLCASSWDREGFITHGYTFGSGTRLTVV.